Sequencing of this T cell receptor (beta chain) was carried out in a study of identical twins. A template switching step contributed a universal primer site, while unique molecular identifiers were present in the cDNA. Each CDR3 protein gets one entry after TCRdb re-called the 5' RACE reads with MiXCR. This sample has about 730,000 distinct CDR3 sequences, with about 20% found just once. Comment on this clonotype: The target antigen is unknown.

Notes on the study in general: Models predicted too little out-of-frame TCR alpha sharing in monozygotic twins. Conclusions came from cross-sectional statistical analysis, not from following the same donors.

This sample also appeared in a second study, on T cells expressing NK-cell markers. From that second work: A range of 1.0-7.0% of CD8+ T cells consisted of dominant NKG2C+ clonotypes in more than five donors.

The specimen sequenced was PBMCs. The sequence was obtained from a woman in her late teens or twenties in good health.

The DNA of the CDR3 is TGTGCCAGCTCCCCGGCAGACGTCCCAACCTACGAGCAGTACTTC. This codes for CASSPADVPTYEQYF. The chain has TRBV6-1 and TRBJ2-7, with D uncertain. Germline CDR1 and CDR2: MNHNS and SASEGT. The CDR3 sequence is 15 residues long. Trimming left V 8 bases short and J 2 bases short, with 19 bases between.